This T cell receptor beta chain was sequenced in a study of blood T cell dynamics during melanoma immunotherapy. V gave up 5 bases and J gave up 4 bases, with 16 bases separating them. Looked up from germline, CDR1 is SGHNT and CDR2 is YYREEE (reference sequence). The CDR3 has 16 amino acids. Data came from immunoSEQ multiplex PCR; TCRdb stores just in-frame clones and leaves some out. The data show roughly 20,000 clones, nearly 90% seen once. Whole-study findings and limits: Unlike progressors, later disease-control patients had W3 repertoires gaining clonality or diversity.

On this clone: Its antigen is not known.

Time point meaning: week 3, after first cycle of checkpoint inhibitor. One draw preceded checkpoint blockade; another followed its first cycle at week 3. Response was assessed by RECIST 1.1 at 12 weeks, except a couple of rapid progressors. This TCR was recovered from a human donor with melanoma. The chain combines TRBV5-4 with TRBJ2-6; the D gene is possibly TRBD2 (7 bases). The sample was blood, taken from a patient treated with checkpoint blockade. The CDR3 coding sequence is TGTGCCAGCAGTTACCAGGCGGGGGCCGGGGCCAACGTCCTGACTTTC. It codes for CASSYQAGAGANVLTF. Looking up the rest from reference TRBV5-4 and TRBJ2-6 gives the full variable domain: ETGVTQSPTHLIKTRGQQVTLRCSSQSGHNTVSWYQQALGQGPQFIFQYYREEENGRGNFPPRFSGLQFPNYSSELNVNALELDDSALYLCASSYQAGAGANVLTFGAGSRLTVL.